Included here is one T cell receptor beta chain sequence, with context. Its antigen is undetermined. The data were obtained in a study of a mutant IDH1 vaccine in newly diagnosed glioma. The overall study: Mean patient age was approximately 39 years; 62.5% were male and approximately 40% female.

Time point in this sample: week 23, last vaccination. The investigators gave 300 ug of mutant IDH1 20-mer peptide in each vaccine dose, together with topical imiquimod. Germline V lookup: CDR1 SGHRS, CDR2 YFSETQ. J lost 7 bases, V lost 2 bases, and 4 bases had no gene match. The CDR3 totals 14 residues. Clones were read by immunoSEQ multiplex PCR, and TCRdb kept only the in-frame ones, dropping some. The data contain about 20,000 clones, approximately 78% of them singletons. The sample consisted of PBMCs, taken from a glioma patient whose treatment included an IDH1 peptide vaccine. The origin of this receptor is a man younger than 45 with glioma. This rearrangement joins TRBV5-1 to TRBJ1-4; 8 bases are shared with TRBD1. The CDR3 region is CASSLGQGGEKLFF. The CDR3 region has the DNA TGCGCCAGCAGCTTAGGACAGGGAGGTGAAAAACTGTTTTTT.